The 31 T cell receptor beta chains listed next were all sequenced from one sample in a study of CD8 T cells in ankylosing spondylitis. Study conclusions and caveats: Apparently characteristic of ankylosing spondylitis blood was a TCR beta motif (about eight highly homologous variants).

TCRdb used MiXCR to reprocess the 5' RACE reads, holding one entry per CDR3 protein. Among about 540,000 distinct CDR3 sequences listed, about an eighth were seen once. These TCRs' antigens remain unknown. Sample: blood, either unsorted or a sorted T cell fraction (not recorded which). These receptors all stem from a male donor with ankylosing spondylitis.

V usage is TRBV7-2 and J usage is TRBJ2-5; D is unclear. This CDR3 comprises 14 residues. Germline CDR1 is SGHTA and CDR2 is FQGNSA. Trimming removed 2 bases from V and 5 bases from J, with 12 bases in between. CDR3 sequence reads: CASSLMEGWETQYF. The DNA of the CDR3 is TGTGCCAGCAGCTTAATGGAAGGTTGGGAGACCCAGTACTTC.

This clonotype was counted ten times or more. V gene TRBV20-1 combines with J gene TRBJ1-1; D uncertain. This CDR3 is 11 amino acids long. Trimming took 3 bases from V and 1 from J, leaving 3 bases between them. Looked up from germline, CDR1 is DFQATT and CDR2 is SNEGSKA (reference sequence). The CDR3, as DNA: TGCAGTGCTAGGGGGAACACTGAAGCTTTCTTT. The encoded protein is CSARGNTEAFF.

The V and J genes are TRBV4-1 and TRBJ2-5; the D gene is possibly TRBD2 (5 bases). Trimming pared 1 base from V and 5 bases from J, leaving 17 bases between. Germline V CDR1 and CDR2: MGHRA, YSYEKL. This CDR3 has 16 residues. CDR3 loop: CASSQVPGIMIETQYF. CDR3 nucleotides: TGCGCCAGCAGCCAAGTCCCGGGGATTATGATTGAGACCCAGTACTTC.

This clonotype has just a few counts. A junction end diverges from the germline sequence, so it may reflect a read error. The chain is built from TRBV20-1 and TRBJ1-1; D gene unclear. CDR1 and CDR2 from the germline V gene are DFQATT and SNEGSKA (reference sequence). This CDR3 has 14 residues. DNA for the CDR3: TGCAGTGCTAGAGTTATGGACGGGAGGACTGAAGATTTCTTT. Encoded protein: CSARVMDGRTEDFF.

The gene calls are TRBV27 and TRBJ2-3; 7 bases map to TRBD1. The CDR3 runs 16 residues. J gave up 3 bases and V 1 base, and 7 bases lay outside the gene matches. Germline V gene data show CDR1 as MNHEY and CDR2 as SMNVEV (reference sequence). Written as DNA, the CDR3 is TGTGCCAGCAGTTTATTAATTGGACAGGCAACAGATACGCAGTATTTT. Translating gives CASSLLIGQATDTQYF.

This clonotype showed up many times. The V call is TRBV5-1, the J call TRBJ1-3, with D maybe TRBD1 (6 bases). V was shortened by 5 bases and J by 4 bases, with 13 bases between the two germline ends. Germline values: CDR1 SGHRS, CDR2 YFSETQ. This CDR3 comprises 14 residues. In nucleotides, the CDR3 is TGCGCCAGCAGGGACGCAGGGGAAGGAAACACCATATATTTT. Residues: CASRDAGEGNTIYF. Supplemented by reference TRBV5-1 and TRBJ1-3, the full variable domain reads KAGVTQTPRYLIKTRGQQVTLSCSPISGHRSVSWYQQTPGQGLQFLFEYFSETQRNKGNFPGRFSGRQFSNSRSEMNVSTLELGDSALYLCASRDAGEGNTIYFGEGSWLTVV.

V is TRBV20-1 and J is TRBJ2-3, with D perhaps given as TRBD1 or TRBD2 (7 bases each). V lost 4 bases and J 5 bases, leaving 37 bases between the germline ends. The CDR3 totals 21 residues. Germline V CDR1 and CDR2: DFQATT, SNEGSKA (reference sequence). The chain's CDR3 is CSAKGAGALRPGQQGRDTQYF. The CDR3 bases are TGCAGTGCTAAGGGGGCGGGAGCCTTGAGACCGGGACAGCAGGGGAGAGATACGCAGTATTTT.

There are a few counts of this clonotype. This chain connects TRBV6-2 or TRBV6-3 to TRBJ1-4, with D hard to call. The germline gives CDR1 MNHEY, CDR2 SVGEGT. The CDR3 loop spans 13 amino acids. The V gene lost 7 bases and the J gene lost 5 bases, with 11 bases spanning the gap. The DNA of the CDR3 is TGTGCCAGCAAAAGATCCGCGAATGAAAAACTGTTTTTT. This translates into CASKRSANEKLFF.

This clonotype came up many times. This chain connects TRBV11-2 to TRBJ2-7; D is unresolved. The V end was cut by 5 bases, the J end by 2 bases, with 16 bases between. Germline V CDR1 and CDR2: SGHAT, FQNNGV. The CDR3 consists of 15 residues. The chain's CDR3 is CASSHPPLGTYEQYF. The CDR3 nucleotides read TGTGCCAGCAGCCACCCCCCTTTGGGGACCTACGAGCAGTACTTC.

The chain is built from TRBV5-1 and TRBJ2-4; the match to TRBD1 covers 9 bases. The trim removed 3 bases at V and 6 bases at J, leaving 4 bases unmatched. Germline CDR1 reads SGHRS; CDR2 reads YFSETQ. The CDR3 runs 14 residues. In DNA, the CDR3 is TGCGCCAGCAGCTGGGACAGGGTGGGAAACATTCAGTACTTC. Translating it yields CASSWDRVGNIQYF.

The gene calls are TRBV19 and TRBJ2-1; D is perhaps TRBD2 (6 bases). The V end lost 2 bases, the J end lost 5 bases, and 19 bases lay between the germline ends. The length of the CDR3 is 17 residues. Germline V gives CDR1 LNHDA, CDR2 SQIVND (reference sequence). CDR3 sequence reads: CASSINSGRPMDNEQFF. As DNA, the CDR3 is TGTGCCAGTAGTATAAATAGCGGACGTCCTATGGACAATGAGCAGTTCTTC.

The J gene is TRBJ2-5, the V gene TRBV7-9; 9 nucleotides align to TRBD1. The CDR3 is 14 amino acids. The germline CDR1 and CDR2 sequences are SEHNR and FQNEAQ (reference sequence). Trimming removed 5 bases from V and 7 bases from J; junction bases left unmatched: 8. CDR3 sequence: CASSTRDRVATQYF. The CDR3 DNA reads TGTGCCAGCAGCACCCGGGACAGGGTAGCGACCCAGTACTTC.

The V call is TRBV29-1, the J call TRBJ2-3, with 9 bases aligning to TRBD2. In germline, CDR1 is SQVTM, CDR2 ANQGSEA. The CDR3 extends over 12 amino acids. The CDR3 region has the DNA TGCAGGGGAAGTAGCGGGAGTAATACGCAGTATTTT. This codes for CRGSSGSNTQYF.

The rearrangement links TRBV27 to TRBJ2-7, with TRBD2 matching 10 bases. CDR1 MNHEY and CDR2 SMNVEV come from the germline V gene (reference sequence). Trimming cost V 6 bases and J 3 bases; bases outside gene matches: 5. The CDR3 runs 14 residues. This chain's CDR3 is CASRETSGHYEQYV. The CDR3 DNA sequence: TGTGCCAGCAGGGAGACTAGCGGGCACTACGAGCAGTACGTC.

The V gene is TRBV10-1, the J gene TRBJ2-1; 8 bases agree with TRBD2. Germline trimming cut 6 bases from V and 8 bases from J; bases unmatched to any gene: 12. This CDR3 has 15 residues. Looked up from germline, CDR1 is WNHNN and CDR2 is SYGVQD (reference sequence). The CDR3 loop reads CASSDPGAGEDEQFF. The CDR3 region has the DNA TGCGCCAGCAGCGATCCCGGAGCGGGAGAGGATGAGCAGTTCTTC.

This clonotype was recorded a few times. V is TRBV12-3 or TRBV12-4 and J is TRBJ2-5; 8 bases are shared with TRBD1. The CDR3 has 15 residues. V shed 6 bases and J 1 base; nucleotides not matched to a gene: 7. CDR3 nucleotides: TGTGCCAGCAGCCAGGGACAGGTCTCCCAAGAGACCCAGTACTTC. Amino acid sequence: CASSQGQVSQETQYF.

Of note for this clonotype: Germline and junction disagree at one end, which may indicate a read error. The chain couples TRBV27 to TRBJ2-1, with TRBD2 matching 9 bases. This CDR3 comprises 12 residues. Germline V gene lookup returns CDR1 MNHEY and CDR2 SMNVEV (reference sequence). The CDR3 coding sequence is TGTGCCAGCAGTTTTGCCGGGACTAGCATTATCTTC. Protein: CASSFAGTSIIF.

The V gene is TRBV15, the J gene TRBJ2-5, with D uncertain. The germline gives CDR1 LNHNV, CDR2 YYDKDF (reference sequence). The CDR3 is 15 residues long. V dropped 0 bases and J dropped 0 bases, with 8 bases sitting between them. In DNA form, the CDR3 reads TGTGCCACCAGCAGAGAGGGTCTAGACCAAGAGACCCAGTACTTC. Its translation: CATSREGLDQETQYF.

This clonotype appeared once. The chain combines TRBV20-1 with TRBJ1-3; 8 nucleotides agree with TRBD1. In germline, CDR1 is DFQATT, CDR2 SNEGSKA (reference sequence). J lost 4 bases, V lost 4 bases, and 3 bases had no gene match. CDR3 length: 13 amino acids. CDR3 in amino acids: CSATGGRGNTIYF. The CDR3 DNA reads TGCAGTGCTACAGGGGGCAGGGGAAACACCATATATTTT.

This clonotype has only a few counts. The CDR3 coding sequence is TGTGCCAGCAGCCAGGGATGGAGCTCCTACAATGAGCAGTTCTTC. Translation: CASSQGWSSYNEQFF. V and J are TRBV3-1 and TRBJ2-1; D not resolved. This CDR3 region has 15 residues. In germline, CDR1 is LGHDT, CDR2 YNNKEL (reference sequence). Trimming cost V 3 bases and J 0 bases, with 9 bases left between them.

This sequence joins TRBV12-3 or TRBV12-4 and TRBJ2-2; perhaps TRBD2 as D (6 bases). The CDR3 has 18 amino acids. V was pared by 6 bases and J by 2 bases, with 22 bases between. The CDR3 loop reads CASSSQKGRLGNTGELFF. Here the CDR3 DNA reads TGTGCCAGCAGCTCCCAAAAGGGGAGGTTAGGTAACACCGGGGAGCTGTTTTTT.

The chain has TRBV3-1 and TRBJ2-1; possibly TRBD2 for D (6 bases). Trimming took 5 bases from V and 8 from J, leaving 19 bases between them. Germline V gene lookup returns CDR1 LGHDT and CDR2 YNNKEL (reference sequence). The CDR3 spans 15 residues. CDR3 DNA: TGTGCCAGCAGCATTCAACGTGCTAGCGTGGATGAGCAGTTCTTC. This encodes CASSIQRASVDEQFF.

This clonotype occurred a few times. The chain joins TRBV20-1 to TRBJ2-7; 10 bases fit TRBD1. The CDR3 is 14 amino acids. Germline lookup yields CDR1 DFQATT and CDR2 SNEGSKA (reference sequence). V trimming: 1 base; J trimming: 4 bases; junction bases outside the gene matches: 4. Written as DNA, the CDR3 is TGCAGTGCTAGAGCCCGACAGGGGGCGTACGAGCAGTACGTC. Translated: CSARARQGAYEQYV.

The chain is built from TRBV5-1 and TRBJ2-1, with D perhaps assigned TRBD1 or TRBD2 (5 bases each). V lost 1 base and J 7 bases, leaving 12 bases between the germline ends. Germline values: CDR1 SGHRS, CDR2 YFSETQ. CDR3 length equals 14 residues. CDR3 residues: CASSLTGQGNEQFF. In DNA form, the CDR3 reads TGCGCCAGCAGCTTGACGGGGCAGGGAAATGAGCAGTTCTTC.

This chain connects TRBV20-1 to TRBJ2-3; TRBD2 agrees at 10 bases. This CDR3 comprises 13 residues. With V trimmed by 8 bases and J by 4 bases, 6 bases remained unmatched. Looked up from germline, CDR1 is DFQATT and CDR2 is SNEGSKA (reference sequence). CDR3 sequence: CSTGLAGADTQYF. CDR3 in DNA: TGCAGTACGGGGCTAGCGGGGGCAGATACGCAGTATTTT.

This clonotype appeared a few times. The rearrangement links TRBV28 to TRBJ2-3; 7 nucleotides line up with TRBD2. Germline assignment: CDR1 MDHEN and CDR2 SYDVKM. V lost 5 bases and J lost 1; bases outside the gene matches: 12. The CDR3 is 17 amino acids. The DNA for the CDR3 is TGTGCCAGCAGTGGCAGCGGGAACTCAGGAGGCACAGATACGCAGTATTTT. Translated, it gives CASSGSGNSGGTDTQYF.

This clonotype was found many times. This CDR3 reads CASRESRNTGELFF. Written as DNA, the CDR3 is TGTGCCAGCAGAGAAAGCCGGAACACCGGGGAGCTGTTTTTT. V and J are TRBV12-3 or TRBV12-4 and TRBJ2-2; D ambiguous. The CDR3 covers 14 residues. The V gene lost 6 bases and the J gene lost 1 base, with 9 bases spanning the gap.

This clonotype was observed at least ten times. The junction does not match germline at one end; this may be a read error. The rearrangement links TRBV4-1 to TRBJ1-4; unclear D gene. Per germline, CDR1 MGHRA and CDR2 YSYEKL. The length of the CDR3 is 14 residues. CDR3 region: CASSHATRWRSQDF. CDR3 nucleotides: TGCGCCAGCAGCCATGCCACCCGGTGGCGGTCCCAAGATTTT.

This clonotype was detected a few times. The chain recombines TRBV29-1 with TRBJ1-2; 9 bases are shared with TRBD1. J was trimmed by 3 bases and V by 5 bases; bases with no gene match: 4. From germline, CDR1 is SQVTM and CDR2 ANQGSEA. This CDR3 spans 13 amino acids. The CDR3 DNA sequence: TGCAGCGTTCCGGGACAGGGAGACTATGGCTACACCTTC. Translating it yields CSVPGQGDYGYTF.

V is TRBV20-1 and J is TRBJ2-3; no reliable D call. Trimming removed 1 base from V and 0 bases from J, with 14 bases in between. Germline CDR1 reads DFQATT; CDR2 reads SNEGSKA (reference sequence). The CDR3 covers 16 residues. The CDR3 spells CSARAPGGYSTDTQYF. The CDR3 nucleotides read TGCAGTGCTAGAGCCCCGGGCGGCTATAGCACAGATACGCAGTATTTT.

This clonotype has a handful of counts. The chain links TRBV6-6 to TRBJ1-6, with D perhaps TRBD1 (5 bases). The CDR3 is 13 amino acids. The V and J ends lost 10 bases and 8 bases respectively, with 15 bases between them. Germline V gene lookup returns CDR1 MNHNY and CDR2 SVGAGI (reference sequence). This CDR3 reads CAIRAWGDSPLHF. CDR3 bases: TGTGCCATACGTGCGTGGGGCGATTCACCCCTCCACTTT.